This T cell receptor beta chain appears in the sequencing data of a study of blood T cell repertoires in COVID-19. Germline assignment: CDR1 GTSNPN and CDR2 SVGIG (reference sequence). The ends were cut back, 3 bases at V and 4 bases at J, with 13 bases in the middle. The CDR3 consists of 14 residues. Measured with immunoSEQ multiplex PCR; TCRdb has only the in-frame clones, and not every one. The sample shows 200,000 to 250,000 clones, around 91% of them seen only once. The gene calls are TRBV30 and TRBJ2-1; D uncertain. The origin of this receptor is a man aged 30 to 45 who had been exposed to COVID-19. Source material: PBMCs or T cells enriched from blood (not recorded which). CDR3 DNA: TGTGCCTGGAGCCTGGCGGTGAAATACAATGAGCAGTTCTTC. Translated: CAWSLAVKYNEQFF.